This note documents a single T cell receptor (beta chain) sequence. Assay used: immunoSEQ multiplex PCR; TCRdb lists only in-frame clones, some missing. The sample holds about 38,000 clones; around 91% are singletons and the top ten take about 0.51%. The data are from a study of T cell changes during pregnancy in multiple sclerosis. CDR3 length equals 19 residues. J was trimmed by 1 base and V by 8 bases; bases with no gene match: 17. Germline values: CDR1 SNHLY, CDR2 FYNNEI. This receptor was identified in a female donor with multiple sclerosis, enrolled in a pregnancy study. The chain is built from TRBV2 and TRBJ2-3; 11 bases agree with TRBD2. The sequencing here drew on CD4+ T cells from peripheral blood mononuclear cells, taken in the second trimester of pregnancy. CDR3 in DNA: TGTGCCAGCTTGGGACTAGCGGAACGGCGGAGTTCTGGCACAGATACGCAGTATTTT. It codes for CASLGLAERRSSGTDTQYF.